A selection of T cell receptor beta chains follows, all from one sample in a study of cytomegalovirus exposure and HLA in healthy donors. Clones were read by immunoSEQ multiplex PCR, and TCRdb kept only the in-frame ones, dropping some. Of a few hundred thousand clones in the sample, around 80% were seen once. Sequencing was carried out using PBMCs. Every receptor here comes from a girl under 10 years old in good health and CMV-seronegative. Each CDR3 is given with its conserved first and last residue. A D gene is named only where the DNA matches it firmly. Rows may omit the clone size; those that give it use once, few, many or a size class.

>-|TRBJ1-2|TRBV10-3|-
CAIRHFPNTRDYGYTF
TGTGCCATCAGGCACTTCCCAAATACCCGGGACTATGGCTACACCTTC
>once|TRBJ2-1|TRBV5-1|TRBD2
CASSFSGSNEQFF
TGCGCCAGCAGCTTTAGCGGGAGCAATGAGCAGTTCTTC
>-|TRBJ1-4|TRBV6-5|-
CASSYLANEKLFF
TGTGCCAGCAGTTACCTAGCAAATGAAAAACTGTTTTTT
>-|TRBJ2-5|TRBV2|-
CASSVSLAGETQYF
TGTGCCAGCAGTGTGTCTCTAGCTGGGGAGACCCAGTACTTC
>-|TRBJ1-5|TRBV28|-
CASSRTVASQPQHF
TGTGCCAGCAGTCGGACAGTAGCAAGTCAGCCCCAGCATTTT
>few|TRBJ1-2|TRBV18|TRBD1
CASSPATGALTYTF
TGTGCCAGCTCACCGGCGACAGGGGCATTGACCTACACCTTC
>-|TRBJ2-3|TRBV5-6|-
CASSFFLSTDTQYF
TGTGCCAGCAGCTTTTTCCTTAGCACAGATACGCAGTATTTT
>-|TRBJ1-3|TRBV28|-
CASSLGGAGNTIYF
TGTGCCAGCAGTTTGGGGGGGGCGGGAAACACCATATATTTT
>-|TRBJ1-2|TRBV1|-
CTSSQASWTHQKENYGYTF
TGCACCAGCAGCCAAGCCTCTTGGACACACCAGAAGGAAAACTATGGCTACACCTTC
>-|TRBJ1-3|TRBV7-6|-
CASSQEEGFSGNTIYF
TGTGCCAGCAGCCAGGAGGAAGGTTTCAGTGGAAACACCATATATTTT
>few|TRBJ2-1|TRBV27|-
CASSLSGRHSNEQFF
TGTGCCAGCAGCTTAAGCGGGCGGCACTCCAATGAGCAGTTCTTC
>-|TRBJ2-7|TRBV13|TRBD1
CASSPLGTGGYEQYF
TGTGCCAGCAGCCCCCTGGGGACAGGGGGCTACGAGCAGTACTTC
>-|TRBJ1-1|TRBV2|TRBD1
CASSQQGPGTEAFF
TGTGCCAGCAGTCAACAGGGGCCGGGCACTGAAGCTTTCTTT
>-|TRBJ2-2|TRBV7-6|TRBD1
CASSPPDRVDTGELFF
TGTGCCAGCAGCCCTCCGGACAGGGTGGACACCGGGGAGCTGTTTTTT
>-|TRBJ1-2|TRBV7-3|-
CASSSVPGVNYGYTF
TGTGCCAGCAGCTCCGTCCCGGGGGTTAACTATGGCTACACCTTC
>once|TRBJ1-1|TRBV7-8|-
CASSARLYMNTEAFF
TGTGCCAGCAGCGCCAGACTGTACATGAACACTGAAGCTTTCTTT
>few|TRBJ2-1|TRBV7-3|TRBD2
CASSLAPLVGAGANEQFF
TGTGCCAGCAGCTTAGCTCCCCTGGTGGGCGCGGGAGCCAATGAGCAGTTCTTC
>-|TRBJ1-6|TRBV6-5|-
CASSLKRDDNSPLHF
TGTGCCAGCAGTCTCAAACGGGATGATAATTCACCCCTCCACTTT
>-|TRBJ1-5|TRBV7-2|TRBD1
CASSHDRGHQPQHF
TGTGCCAGCAGCCACGACAGGGGTCATCAGCCCCAGCATTTT
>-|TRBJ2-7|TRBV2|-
CASMVRGPSEQYF
TGTGCCAGCATGGTCAGGGGACCCAGCGAGCAGTACTTC
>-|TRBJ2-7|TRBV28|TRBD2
CASSLWGLADYEQYF
TGTGCCAGCAGTTTATGGGGCCTAGCGGACTACGAGCAGTACTTC
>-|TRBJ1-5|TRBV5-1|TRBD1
CASSLGGTGSNSNQPQHF
TGCGCCAGCAGCTTGGGCGGGACAGGGTCTAATAGCAATCAGCCCCAGCATTTT
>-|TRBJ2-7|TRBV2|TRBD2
CASRADLAGGSYEQYF
TGTGCCAGCAGAGCTGATTTAGCGGGGGGGTCCTACGAGCAGTACTTC
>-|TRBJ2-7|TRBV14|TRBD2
CASSQGLAGHYYEQYF
TGTGCCAGCAGCCAAGGGCTAGCGGGGCACTACTACGAGCAGTACTTC
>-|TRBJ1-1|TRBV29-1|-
CSVDSRNTEAFF
TGCAGCGTTGATTCCCGGAACACTGAAGCTTTCTTT
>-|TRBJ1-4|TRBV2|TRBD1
CASRAVPGQGTNEKLFF
TGTGCCAGCAGGGCCGTCCCGGGACAGGGGACAAATGAAAAACTGTTTTTT
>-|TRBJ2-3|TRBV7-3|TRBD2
CASSALAGATDTQYF
TGTGCCAGCAGCGCACTAGCGGGAGCCACAGATACGCAGTATTTT
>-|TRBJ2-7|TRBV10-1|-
CASSEATGTNYEQYF
TGCGCCAGCAGTGAGGCCACCGGGACAAACTACGAGCAGTACTTC
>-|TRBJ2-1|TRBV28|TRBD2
CASSSLGAGSSYNEQFF
TGTGCCAGCAGTTCTCTCGGAGCGGGGAGCTCCTACAATGAGCAGTTCTTC
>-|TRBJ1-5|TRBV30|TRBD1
CAWSPIKGGFTGGAEQPQHF
TGTGCCTGGAGTCCCATAAAGGGGGGGTTCACAGGGGGCGCAGAACAGCCCCAGCATTTT
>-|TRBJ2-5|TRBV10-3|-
CAISFLAGETQYF
TGTGCCATCAGTTTCCTAGCCGGGGAGACCCAGTACTTC
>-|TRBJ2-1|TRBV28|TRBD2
CASSSPAGGHYNEQFF
TGTGCCAGCAGTTCCCCAGCGGGGGGCCACTACAATGAGCAGTTCTTC
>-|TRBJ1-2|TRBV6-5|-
CASRRRVSGNYGYTF
TGTGCCAGCAGGCGGCGGGTGAGCGGTAACTATGGCTACACCTTC
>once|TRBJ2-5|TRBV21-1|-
CASSKFGVIKGETQYF
TGTGCCAGCAGCAAGTTTGGCGTGATCAAGGGGGAGACCCAGTACTTC
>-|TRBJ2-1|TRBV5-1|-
CASSSFTGLGYNEQFF
TGCGCCAGCAGCTCCTTCACAGGGTTGGGCTACAATGAGCAGTTCTTC
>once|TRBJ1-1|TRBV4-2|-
CASSQDGAANTEAFF
TGTGCCAGCAGCCAAGATGGGGCAGCGAACACTGAAGCTTTCTTT
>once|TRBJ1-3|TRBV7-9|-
CASSLVAQPSGNTIYF
TGTGCCAGCAGCTTAGTGGCTCAACCCTCTGGAAACACCATATATTTT
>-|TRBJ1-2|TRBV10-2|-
CASTQGGVYGYTF
TGCGCCAGCACCCAAGGGGGGGTCTATGGCTACACCTTC
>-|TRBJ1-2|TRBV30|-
CAWSADSYGYTF
TGTGCCTGGAGCGCCGACAGCTATGGCTACACCTTC
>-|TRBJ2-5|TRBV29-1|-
CSVGATQYF
TGCAGCGTTGGCGCGACCCAGTACTTC
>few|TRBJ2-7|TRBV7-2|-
CASSYRDTFYEQYF
TGTGCCAGCAGCTACCGGGACACTTTCTACGAGCAGTACTTC
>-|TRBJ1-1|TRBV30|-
CAWRTGAVTEAFF
TGTGCCTGGAGAACTGGGGCGGTCACTGAAGCTTTCTTT
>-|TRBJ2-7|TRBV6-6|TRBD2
CASSHGLADYEQYF
TGTGCCAGCAGCCACGGACTAGCGGATTACGAGCAGTACTTC
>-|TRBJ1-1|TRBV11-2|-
CASSLPSRSTEAFF
TGTGCCAGCAGCTTACCTTCCCGGAGCACTGAAGCTTTCTTT
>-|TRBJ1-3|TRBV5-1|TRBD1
CASSLGQGIIYF
TGCGCCAGCAGCTTGGGACAGGGAATCATATATTTT
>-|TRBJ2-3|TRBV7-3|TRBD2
CASSLTASGVSTDTQYF
TGTGCCAGCAGCTTAACGGCTAGCGGGGTAAGCACAGATACGCAGTATTTT
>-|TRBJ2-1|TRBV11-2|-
CASSFLPNEQFF
TGTGCCAGCAGCTTCCTTCCCAATGAGCAGTTCTTC
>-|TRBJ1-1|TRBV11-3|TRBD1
CASSLDGRGHTEAFF
TGTGCCAGCAGCTTAGATGGCAGGGGGCACACTGAAGCTTTCTTT
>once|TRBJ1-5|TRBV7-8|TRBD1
CASSFSGGQPQHF
TGTGCCAGCAGCTTTTCAGGGGGGCAGCCCCAGCATTTT
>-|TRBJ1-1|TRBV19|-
CASSTRTNTEAFF
TGTGCCAGTAGTACCCGAACAAACACTGAAGCTTTCTTT
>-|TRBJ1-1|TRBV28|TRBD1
CASSVTGGLNTEAFF
TGTGCCAGCAGTGTGACAGGGGGCCTGAACACTGAAGCTTTCTTT
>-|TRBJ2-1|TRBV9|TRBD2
CASSVLGTSYNEQFF
TGTGCCAGCAGCGTACTCGGGACTAGCTACAATGAGCAGTTCTTC
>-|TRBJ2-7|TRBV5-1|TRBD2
CASSPVAGGPGEQYF
TGCGCCAGCAGCCCGGTGGCGGGAGGGCCGGGGGAGCAGTACTTC
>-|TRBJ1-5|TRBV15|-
CATSSGRFGEWSNQPQHF
TGTGCCACCAGCAGCGGTAGATTTGGGGAGTGGAGCAATCAGCCCCAGCATTTT
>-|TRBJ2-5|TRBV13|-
CASSLLETQYF
TGTGCCAGCAGCTTACTGGAGACCCAGTACTTC
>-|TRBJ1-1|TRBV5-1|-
CASSFYQGYVLGTEAFF
TGCGCCAGCAGCTTCTACCAGGGTTACGTGTTGGGGACTGAAGCTTTCTTT